Sequencing of this T cell receptor (beta chain) was carried out in a study of blood T cell repertoires in COVID-19. This CDR3 spans 13 amino acids. Germline V gene sequence: CDR1 WSHSY, CDR2 SAAADI. V dropped 4 bases and J dropped 6; count of bases not matched to a gene: 3. The assay was immunoSEQ multiplex PCR, and TCRdb's table has in-frame clones only and misses some. The table includes roughly 92,000 clones, around nine tenths detected once. The source is a man aged 50 to 59 with acute or convalescent COVID-19. Sequences were obtained from peripheral blood. The chain recombines TRBV10-2 with TRBJ2-1; TRBD2 matches at 7 bases. Here the CDR3 DNA reads TGCGCCAGCAGTGCTAGCGGAATCAATGAGCAGTTCTTC. It encodes CASSASGINEQFF.